The T cell receptor beta chain under discussion was sequenced for a study of blood T cell repertoires in COVID-19. Per the original methods: Amplification with reference gene primers provided the estimates of nucleated cell counts. Clones were sequenced by immunoSEQ multiplex PCR, and TCRdb holds only the in-frame ones, with some missing. V, J and clone size reflect that table, while D and trimming were determined from the DNA. The table has tens of thousands of clones, roughly 88% seen once; the top ten hold 9.5% to 15%. Trimming took off 0 bases at V and 4 bases at J, with 10 bases between the two ends. The CDR3 is made up of 15 amino acids. The germline V gene encodes CDR1 LGHNA and CDR2 YNFKEQ.

The J gene is TRBJ1-5, the V gene TRBV4-2, with D perhaps TRBD1 (5 bases). The TCR was taken from a human donor in a cohort sampled during active COVID-19. Sequences were obtained from peripheral blood. CDR3 amino acids: CASSQEDGGNQPQHF. As DNA, the CDR3 is TGTGCCAGCAGCCAAGAGGACGGGGGTAATCAGCCCCAGCATTTT.